This entry lists 28 T cell receptor beta chains sequenced from one sample in a study of STAT5B mutations in CD4+ large granular lymphocyte leukemia. The method was immunoSEQ multiplex PCR; TCRdb's version includes in-frame clones alone and lacks a portion of them. The repertoire holds tens of thousands of clones, with 74% as singletons. The material sequenced was CD4+ T cells from blood buffy coats. These receptors were taken from a human donor in good health.

V usage is TRBV6-6 and J usage is TRBJ2-1, with a weak D call TRBD2 (6 bases). CDR1 is MNHNY and CDR2 is SVGAGI in the germline V gene (reference sequence). V dropped 5 bases and J dropped 2 bases, with 10 bases sitting between them. This CDR3 has 14 residues. The CDR3 DNA follows: TGTGCCAGCAGTCCGGGACTGGCCTACAATGAGCAGTTCTTC. Protein: CASSPGLAYNEQFF.

The rearrangement joins TRBV7-2 to TRBJ2-5; D not resolved. Trimming stripped 1 base from V and 3 bases from J, with 12 bases between. The CDR3 sequence is 15 residues long. CDR1 is SGHTA and CDR2 is FQGNSA in the germline V gene. CDR3 sequence reads: CASSLDEARKETQYF. CDR3 nucleotides: TGTGCCAGCAGCTTAGACGAAGCCAGGAAAGAGACCCAGTACTTC.

The gene calls are TRBV28 and TRBJ1-2; D perhaps matches TRBD1 (5 bases). There are 15 residues in the CDR3. CDR1 and CDR2 (germline): MDHEN, SYDVKM. V was trimmed by 1 base and J by 4 bases, leaving 13 bases between them. The CDR3 DNA is TGTGCCAGCAGTTTATATGTGGGAGGGACCTATGGCTACACCTTC. Its protein is CASSLYVGGTYGYTF.

This clone turned up a few times. The chain couples TRBV5-1 to TRBJ1-1; D possibly corresponds to TRBD1 (5 bases). V was shortened by 2 bases and J by 1 base, with 12 bases between the two germline ends. Looked up from germline, CDR1 is SGHRS and CDR2 is YFSETQ. This CDR3 is 15 amino acids long. The CDR3 region is CASSLSGTANTEAFF. In DNA, the CDR3 is TGCGCCAGCAGCTTATCCGGGACGGCGAACACTGAAGCTTTCTTT. Full variable domain (remainder filled in from reference TRBV5-1 and TRBJ1-1): KAGVTQTPRYLIKTRGQQVTLSCSPISGHRSVSWYQQTPGQGLQFLFEYFSETQRNKGNFPGRFSGRQFSNSRSEMNVSTLELGDSALYLCASSLSGTANTEAFFGQGTRLTVV.

The chain employs TRBV5-6 and TRBJ2-7; 8 positions agree with TRBD2. CDR1 is SGHDT and CDR2 is YYEEEE in the germline V gene. V trimming: 4 bases; J trimming: 0 bases; junction bases outside the gene matches: 12. The CDR3 runs 17 residues. This CDR3 reads CASSRVLTSGFSYEQYF. CDR3 bases: TGTGCCAGCAGCCGAGTACTTACTAGCGGATTCTCCTACGAGCAGTACTTC.

The V gene is TRBV19, the J gene TRBJ2-7; 8 nucleotides match TRBD1. Germline CDR1 and CDR2: LNHDA and SQIVND (reference sequence). The V and J ends lost 3 bases and 2 bases, in that order; junction bases with no gene match: 3. CDR3 length equals 14 residues. CDR3 sequence: CASSIGTGPYEQYF. DNA for the CDR3: TGTGCCAGTAGTATTGGGACAGGCCCCTACGAGCAGTACTTC. Using reference TRBV19 and TRBJ2-7 for the parts outside the CDR3, the full variable domain is DGGITQSPKYLFRKEGQNVTLSCEQNLNHDAMYWYRQDPGQGLRLIYYSQIVNDFQKGDIAEGYSVSREKKESFPLTVTSAQKNPTAFYLCASSIGTGPYEQYFGPGTRLTVT.

The CDR3 loop is CASSLTGQGLKGYTF. CDR3 bases: TGTGCCAGCAGCTTAACCGGACAGGGCCTCAAGGGCTACACCTTC. The V gene is TRBV7-2, the J gene TRBJ1-2, with TRBD1 matching over 8 bases. Germline assignment: CDR1 SGHTA and CDR2 FQGNSA. The trim removed 2 bases at V and 8 bases at J, leaving 10 bases unmatched. The CDR3 extends over 15 amino acids.

V and J are TRBV7-2 and TRBJ2-5; unclear D gene. CDR1 SGHTA and CDR2 FQGNSA come from the germline V gene. There are 14 residues in the CDR3. Trimming removed 5 bases from V and 1 base from J, with 11 bases in between. The CDR3 sequence is CASSLALRQETQYF. CDR3 bases: TGTGCCAGCAGCCTTGCTTTACGCCAAGAGACCCAGTACTTC.

The gene calls are TRBV6-5 and TRBJ2-5; D not certain. Germline lookup yields CDR1 MNHEY and CDR2 SVGAGI. The CDR3 is 11 residues long. Trimming took 6 bases from V and 2 from J, leaving 4 bases between them. CDR3 nucleotide sequence: TGTGCCAGCAGAACTCAAGAGACCCAGTACTTC. Translated: CASRTQETQYF.

This clone was observed a handful of times. The rearrangement links TRBV4-1 to TRBJ1-6, with D possibly matching TRBD1 (6 bases). The length of the CDR3 is 18 residues. Germline V CDR1 and CDR2: MGHRA, YSYEKL. The V end was cut by 0 bases, the J end by 4 bases, with 16 bases between. The CDR3 is CASSQERSRGDYNSPLHF. Here the CDR3 DNA reads TGCGCCAGCAGCCAAGAGAGGTCCAGGGGCGATTATAATTCACCCCTCCACTTT.

The rearrangement uses TRBV28 and TRBJ1-1; a weak D match, TRBD1 (6 bases). The length of the CDR3 is 16 residues. V lost 4 bases and J lost 2, with 17 bases in between. CDR1 and CDR2 (germline): MDHEN, SYDVKM. This chain's CDR3 is CASSSPWGAPNTEAFF. For the CDR3, the DNA is TGTGCCAGCAGTTCCCCGTGGGGGGCCCCTAACACTGAAGCTTTCTTT.

This chain links TRBV29-1 with TRBJ2-7; TRBD1 matches at 7 bases. The CDR3 extends over 11 amino acids. Germline V gene sequence: CDR1 SQVTM, CDR2 ANQGSEA. The ends lost 2 bases at V and 5 bases at J; junction bases unmatched: 0. The DNA for the CDR3 is TGCAGCGTTGAAACAGGGGACGAGCAGTACTTC. This codes for CSVETGDEQYF.

The chain employs TRBV2 and TRBJ2-1, with no clear D. CDR3 length: 10 residues. Trimming took 6 bases from V and 10 from J, leaving 7 bases between them. Germline CDR1 SNHLY, CDR2 FYNNEI. The CDR3: CASSSVEQFF. In DNA, the CDR3 is TGTGCCAGCAGCTCAGTAGAGCAGTTCTTC.

This chain links TRBV28 with TRBJ2-3, with D perhaps matching TRBD1 (6 bases). Germline V gene data show CDR1 as MDHEN and CDR2 as SYDVKM. Between the trimmed V and J ends, which lost 7 bases and 2 bases, there was a span of 13 bases. This CDR3 comprises 14 residues. The CDR3 spells CASKTGPFTDTQYF. Written as DNA, the CDR3 is TGTGCCAGCAAGACAGGACCTTTCACAGATACGCAGTATTTT.

The sample holds a few counts of this clone. The V call is TRBV7-8, the J call TRBJ1-2, with 7 bases lining up with TRBD1. The trim removed 2 bases at V and 0 bases at J, leaving 3 bases unmatched. The CDR3 consists of 15 residues. The germline gives CDR1 SGHVS, CDR2 FQNEAQ. As DNA, the CDR3 is TGTGCCAGCAGCTTAAGGACAGGATCTAACTATGGCTACACCTTC. Amino acids: CASSLRTGSNYGYTF.

Only one count was recorded for this clone. V gene TRBV6-5 combines with J gene TRBJ2-1, with TRBD2 identical over 7 bases. The CDR3 totals 15 residues. V shed 4 bases, J shed 9 bases, and the junction held 12 bases outside the gene matches. CDR1 and CDR2 from the germline V gene are MNHEY and SVGAGI. The CDR3 DNA follows: TGTGCCAGCAGTTGGGGGGGTAGATCCGGGGTTGAGCAGTTCTTC. Protein: CASSWGGRSGVEQFF.

This clone was recorded a few times. This sequence joins TRBV7-3 and TRBJ2-1, with 7 bases that match TRBD2. Looked up from germline, CDR1 is SGHTA and CDR2 is FQGTGA. CDR3 length equals 14 residues. The junction had 8 bases not matched to a gene; V was cut back by 3 bases and J by 9 bases. CDR3: CASSFGRERFEQFF. The CDR3 DNA follows: TGTGCCAGCAGCTTCGGGCGGGAGAGGTTTGAGCAGTTCTTC.

This clone was seen a handful of times. The chain has TRBV5-4 and TRBJ1-2, with 10 positions matching TRBD1. V lost 2 bases to trimming and J lost 2 bases; unmatched junction nucleotides: 12. The germline V gene encodes CDR1 SGHNT and CDR2 YYREEE (reference sequence). The CDR3 is 18 amino acids. CDR3 residues: CASSFHRDRGTLNYGYTF. The CDR3 coding sequence is TGTGCCAGCAGCTTCCACCGGGACAGGGGTACCTTGAACTATGGCTACACCTTC. Full variable domain (outside the CDR3, taken from reference TRBV5-4 and TRBJ1-2): ETGVTQSPTHLIKTRGQQVTLRCSSQSGHNTVSWYQQALGQGPQFIFQYYREEENGRGNFPPRFSGLQFPNYSSELNVNALELDDSALYLCASSFHRDRGTLNYGYTFGSGTRLTVV.

This chain connects TRBV28 to TRBJ1-3; D uncertain. From germline, CDR1 is MDHEN and CDR2 SYDVKM. Trimming removed 6 bases from V and 0 bases from J, with 12 bases in between. This CDR3 is 15 amino acids long. The CDR3 region has the DNA TGTGCCAGCAGCTCTGGTCAGGTCTCTGGAAACACCATATATTTT. Translated: CASSSGQVSGNTIYF. Full variable domain (missing parts from reference TRBV28 and TRBJ1-3): DVKVTQSSRYLVKRTGEKVFLECVQDMDHENMFWYRQDPGLGLRLIYFSYDVKMKEKGDIPEGYSVSREKKERFSLILESASTNQTSMYLCASSSGQVSGNTIYFGEGSWLTVV.

This clone turned up a few times. The chain has TRBV7-9 and TRBJ2-2; 12 bases fit TRBD2. The CDR3 runs to 16 residues. The trim removed 5 bases at V and 1 base at J, leaving 2 bases unmatched. Per germline, CDR1 SEHNR and CDR2 FQNEAQ (reference sequence). CDR3 protein: CASSPGLAGNTGELFF. DNA of the CDR3: TGTGCCAGCAGCCCGGGACTAGCGGGGAACACCGGGGAGCTGTTTTTT. The entire variable domain, with the rest obtained from reference TRBV7-9 and TRBJ2-2, is as follows: DTGVSQNPRHKITKRGQNVTFRCDPISEHNRLYWYRQTLGQGPEFLTYFQNEAQLEKSRLLSDRFSAERPKGSFSTLEIQRTEQGDSAMYLCASSPGLAGNTGELFFGEGSRLTVL.

The chain combines TRBV23-1 with TRBJ2-7; TRBD2 matches 7 bases. TRBV23-1 is assigned to the ORF class and has an uncertain function. Losses at the gene ends were 4 bases for V and 3 bases for J; bases not matched to a gene: 12. The CDR3 runs 16 residues. CDR3 DNA sequence: TGCGCCAGCAGTCGCCGACTAGCCCGAAATCGCTACGAGCAGTACGTC. As protein: CASSRRLARNRYEQYV.

This clone appeared a single time. V and J are TRBV7-2 and TRBJ2-1, with D possibly TRBD2 on 6 matching bases. Trimming shortened V by 5 bases and J by 4 bases, and 9 bases separated the two germline ends. From germline, CDR1 is SGHTA and CDR2 FQGNSA. This CDR3 comprises 13 residues. DNA for the CDR3: TGTGCCAGCAGCCACGGGGGTTACAATGAGCAGTTCTTC. Translating gives CASSHGGYNEQFF.

V is TRBV28 and J is TRBJ1-1, with unresolved D. The ends were cut back, 3 bases at V and 8 bases at J, with 13 bases in the middle. Looked up from germline, CDR1 is MDHEN and CDR2 is SYDVKM. This CDR3 region has 13 residues. Written as DNA, the CDR3 is TGTGCCAGCAGTTTTACCCCCACGCCGGAAGCTTTCTTT. It specifies CASSFTPTPEAFF.

The V call is TRBV7-2, the J call TRBJ2-2; D is uncertain. Germline-derived CDR1 and CDR2 are SGHTA and FQGNSA. V was pared by 3 bases and J by 3 bases, with 8 bases between. The CDR3 spans 14 residues. The CDR3 DNA reads TGTGCCAGCAGCTTTTCTAGGGACACCGGGGAGCTGTTTTTT. It is translated as CASSFSRDTGELFF.

CDR3 protein: CASSLTRNTEAFF. In nucleotides, the CDR3 is TGTGCCAGCAGCCTTACAAGGAACACTGAAGCTTTCTTT. The chain carries TRBV14 and TRBJ1-1; no clear D. The V end was cut by 4 bases, the J end by 1 base, with 7 bases between. Germline loops: CDR1 SGHDN, CDR2 FVKESK. The CDR3 contains 13 residues.

This clone was counted between two and nine times. The rearrangement joins TRBV21-1 to TRBJ2-7; the table's D call TRBD2 went unverified against the DNA. TRBV21-1 is designated a pseudogene. The CDR3 sequence is 16 residues long. The CDR3 sequence is CASSNETSGLPYEQYF. The CDR3 DNA sequence: TGTGCCAGCAGCAACGAAACTAGCGGCTTACCCTACGAGCAGTACTTC.

This clone has just a few counts. Written as DNA, the CDR3 is TGTGCCAGCAGTTCACCTACGGTGGATAACACAGATACGCAGTATTTT. This sequence encodes CASSSPTVDNTDTQYF. The rearrangement joins TRBV27 to TRBJ2-3; D uncertain. Trimming cost V 4 bases and J 2 bases, with 16 bases left between them. Germline loops: CDR1 MNHEY, CDR2 SMNVEV (reference sequence). CDR3 length: 16 residues.

This clone was detected once. The chain is built from TRBV6-6 and TRBJ2-3, with TRBD2 identical over 8 bases. The germline V gene has CDR1 MNHNY and CDR2 SVGAGI (reference sequence). The CDR3 is 14 residues long. The ends lost 6 bases at V and 1 base at J; junction bases unmatched: 3. The CDR3 sequence is CASSPLAGTDTQYF. For the CDR3, the DNA is TGTGCCAGCAGCCCACTAGCGGGCACAGATACGCAGTATTTT.